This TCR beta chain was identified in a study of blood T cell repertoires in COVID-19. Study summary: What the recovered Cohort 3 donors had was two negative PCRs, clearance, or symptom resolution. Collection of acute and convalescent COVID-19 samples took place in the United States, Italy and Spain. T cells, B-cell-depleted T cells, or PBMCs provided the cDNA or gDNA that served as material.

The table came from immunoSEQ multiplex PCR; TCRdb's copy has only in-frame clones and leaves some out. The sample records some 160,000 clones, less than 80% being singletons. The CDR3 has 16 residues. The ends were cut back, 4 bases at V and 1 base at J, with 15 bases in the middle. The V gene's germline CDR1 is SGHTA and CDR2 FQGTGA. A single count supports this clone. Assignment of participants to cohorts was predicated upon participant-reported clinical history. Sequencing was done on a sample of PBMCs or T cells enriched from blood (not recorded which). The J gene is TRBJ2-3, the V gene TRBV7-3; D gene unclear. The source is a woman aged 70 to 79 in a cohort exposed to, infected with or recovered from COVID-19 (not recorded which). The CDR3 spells CASSSGTNRGTDTQYF. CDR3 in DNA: TGTGCCAGCAGCTCCGGAACGAATCGGGGCACAGATACGCAGTATTTT.